This section outlines one T cell receptor (beta chain) sequence together with its context. Its specificity is not known. PCR was performed using 60 Vbeta and 13 Jbeta primers. Some clones are missing from TCRdb's copy, which holds only in-frame ones; the method was immunoSEQ multiplex PCR. This sample has roughly 150,000 clones, with around 82% found just once. This entry belongs to a study of cytomegalovirus exposure and HLA in healthy donors. Across the whole study: Approximately 81% of 350 to 400 genotyped donors fell in the Caucasian-associated ancestry cluster.

Study conclusions and caveats: Testing in vitro showed a few CMV-associated chains specific for CMV antigens.

The sample comprised PBMCs. The TCR comes from a woman in her forties or fifties in good health and CMV-seropositive.

The CDR3 spells CAISASGVNSYEQYF. As DNA, the CDR3 is TGTGCCATCAGTGCATCCGGGGTGAACTCCTACGAGCAGTACTTC. The chain carries TRBV10-3 and TRBJ2-7, with D perhaps TRBD2 (5 bases). Trimming took 4 bases from V and 0 from J, leaving 13 bases between them. The CDR3 has 15 residues. CDR1 is ENHRY and CDR2 is SYGVKD in the germline V gene.